Presented here are 7 T cell receptor beta chains from one specimen sequenced in a study of T cell changes during pregnancy in multiple sclerosis. Measured with immunoSEQ multiplex PCR; TCRdb has only the in-frame clones, and not every one. The data contain some 95,000 clones, approximately 92% of them seen just once; the ten biggest clones take up around 2.7%. The sequencing used peripheral blood, collected in the first trimester of pregnancy. These receptors originate from a female donor with multiple sclerosis, enrolled in a pregnancy study.

V gene TRBV19 combines with J gene TRBJ2-4; no reliable D call. CDR3 length: 12 residues. Germline CDR1 LNHDA, CDR2 SQIVND (reference sequence). Trimming shortened V by 3 bases and J by 6 bases, and 6 bases separated the two germline ends. CDR3 loop: CASSISRNIQYF. The CDR3 nucleotides are TGTGCCAGTAGTATTAGTCGAAACATTCAGTACTTC.

This clone was counted a single time. This chain joins TRBV7-9 and TRBJ2-3; TRBD1 matches 7 bases. V lost 3 bases and J lost 4; bases outside the gene matches: 10. The CDR3 runs 16 residues. From germline, CDR1 is SEHNR and CDR2 FQNEAQ (reference sequence). CDR3 bases: TGTGCCAGCAGCTTGGAATCGACAGGGTGGGCAGATACGCAGTATTTT. It encodes CASSLESTGWADTQYF. The whole variable domain, filled in from reference TRBV7-9 and TRBJ2-3, reads DTGVSQNPRHKITKRGQNVTFRCDPISEHNRLYWYRQTLGQGPEFLTYFQNEAQLEKSRLLSDRFSAERPKGSFSTLEIQRTEQGDSAMYLCASSLESTGWADTQYFGPGTRLTVL.

The DNA of the CDR3 is TGTGCCAGCAGCTTAGTGGGCAGAACAGATACGCAGTATTTT. Translated, it gives CASSLVGRTDTQYF. The chain has TRBV7-2 and TRBJ2-3; D remains unclear. The CDR3 extends over 14 amino acids. V lost 1 base, J lost 3 bases, and 8 bases lay in between. Germline V gene sequence: CDR1 SGHTA, CDR2 FQGNSA.

This chain connects TRBV5-4 to TRBJ1-2; TRBD1 might be the D (6 bases). V was shortened by 0 bases and J by 7 bases, with 16 bases between the two germline ends. The germline CDR1 and CDR2 sequences are SGHNT and YYREEE (reference sequence). The CDR3 loop spans 15 amino acids. In DNA, the CDR3 is TGTGCCAGCAGCTTGGGAGTAACAGGGCTGGGTGGCTACACCTTC. Its translation: CASSLGVTGLGGYTF.

CDR3 sequence: CASGAVSNEQFF. As DNA, the CDR3 is TGTGCCAGCGGCGCGGTGAGCAATGAGCAGTTCTTC. The chain combines TRBV6-6 with TRBJ2-1; D ambiguous. Germline V gene lookup returns CDR1 MNHNY and CDR2 SVGAGI (reference sequence). The V end was cut by 8 bases, the J end by 6 bases, with 11 bases between. This CDR3 contains 12 residues.

The chain uses TRBV7-2 and TRBJ2-5; TRBD2 matches at 8 bases. The CDR3 totals 14 residues. The germline gives CDR1 SGHTA, CDR2 FQGNSA. After removal of 1 base from V and 4 bases from J, the junction contained 2 bases not matched to a gene. This chain's CDR3 is CASSLDGRGETQYF. CDR3 nucleotides: TGTGCCAGCAGCTTAGACGGGAGGGGAGAGACCCAGTACTTC.

The chain carries TRBV4-2 and TRBJ2-7; D is possibly TRBD2 (5 bases). The V gene lost 0 bases and the J gene lost 6 bases, with 12 bases spanning the gap. CDR3 length: 14 residues. The germline V gene has CDR1 LGHNA and CDR2 YNFKEQ. The CDR3 coding sequence is TGTGCCAGCAGCCAAGATCGTGGAGGTGGCGAGCAGTACTTC. This sequence encodes CASSQDRGGGEQYF.